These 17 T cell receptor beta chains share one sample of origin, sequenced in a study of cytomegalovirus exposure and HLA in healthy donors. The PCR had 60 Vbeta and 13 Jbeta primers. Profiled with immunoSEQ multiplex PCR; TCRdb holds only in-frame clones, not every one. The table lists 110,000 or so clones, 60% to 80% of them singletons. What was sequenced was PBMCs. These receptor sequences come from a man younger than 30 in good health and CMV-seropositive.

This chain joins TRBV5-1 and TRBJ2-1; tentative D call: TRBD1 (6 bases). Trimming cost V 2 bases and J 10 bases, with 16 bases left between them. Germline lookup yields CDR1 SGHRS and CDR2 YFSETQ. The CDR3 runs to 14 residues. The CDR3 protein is CASSLSQGRGEQFF. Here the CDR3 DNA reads TGCGCCAGCAGCTTATCACAGGGAAGAGGCGAGCAGTTCTTC.

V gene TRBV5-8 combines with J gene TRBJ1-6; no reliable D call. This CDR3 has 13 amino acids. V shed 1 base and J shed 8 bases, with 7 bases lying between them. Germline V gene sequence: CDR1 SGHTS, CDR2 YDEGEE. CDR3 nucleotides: TGTGCCAGCAGCTTGATAGAATATTCACCCCTCCACTTT. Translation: CASSLIEYSPLHF.

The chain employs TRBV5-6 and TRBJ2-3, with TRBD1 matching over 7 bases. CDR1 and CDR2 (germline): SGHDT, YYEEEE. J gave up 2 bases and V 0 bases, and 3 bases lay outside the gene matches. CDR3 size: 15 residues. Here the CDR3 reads CASSLEDRDTDTQYF. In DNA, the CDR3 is TGTGCCAGCAGCTTGGAAGACAGGGACACAGATACGCAGTATTTT.

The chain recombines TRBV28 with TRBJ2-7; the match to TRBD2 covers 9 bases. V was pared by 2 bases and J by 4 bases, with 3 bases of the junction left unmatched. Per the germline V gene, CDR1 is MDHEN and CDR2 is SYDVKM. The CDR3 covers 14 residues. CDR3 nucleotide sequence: TGTGCCAGCAGTTTAAATAGCGGGGGTTACGAGCAGTACTTC. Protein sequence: CASSLNSGGYEQYF.

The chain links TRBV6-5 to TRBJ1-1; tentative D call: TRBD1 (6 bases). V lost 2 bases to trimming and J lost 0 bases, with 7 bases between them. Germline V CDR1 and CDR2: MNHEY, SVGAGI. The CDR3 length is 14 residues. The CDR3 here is CASSYQGLNTEAFF. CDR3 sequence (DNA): TGTGCCAGCAGTTACCAGGGGCTGAACACTGAAGCTTTCTTT.

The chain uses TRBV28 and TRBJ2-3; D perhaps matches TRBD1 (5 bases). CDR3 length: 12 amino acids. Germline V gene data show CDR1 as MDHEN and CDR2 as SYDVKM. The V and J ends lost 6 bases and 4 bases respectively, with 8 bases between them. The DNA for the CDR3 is TGTGCCAGCAGCAAGACAGCAGATACGCAGTATTTT. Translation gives CASSKTADTQYF.

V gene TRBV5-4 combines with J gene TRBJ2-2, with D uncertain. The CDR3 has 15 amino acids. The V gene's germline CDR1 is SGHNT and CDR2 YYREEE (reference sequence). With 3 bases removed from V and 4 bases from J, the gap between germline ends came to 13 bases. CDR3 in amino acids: CASSSGFAATGELFF. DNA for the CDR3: TGTGCCAGCAGCTCTGGGTTTGCGGCCACCGGGGAGCTGTTTTTT.

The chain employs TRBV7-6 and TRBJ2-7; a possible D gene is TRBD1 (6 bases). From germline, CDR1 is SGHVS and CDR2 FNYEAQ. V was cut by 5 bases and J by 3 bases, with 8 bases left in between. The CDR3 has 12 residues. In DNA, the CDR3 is TGTGCCAGCAGCCTACAGGGCTACGAGCAGTACTTC. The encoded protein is CASSLQGYEQYF. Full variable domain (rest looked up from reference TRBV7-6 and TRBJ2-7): GAGVSQSPRYKVTKRGQDVALRCDPISGHVSLYWYRQALGQGPEFLTYFNYEAQQDKSGLPNDRFSAERPEGSISTLTIQRTEQRDSAMYRCASSLQGYEQYFGPGTRLTVT.

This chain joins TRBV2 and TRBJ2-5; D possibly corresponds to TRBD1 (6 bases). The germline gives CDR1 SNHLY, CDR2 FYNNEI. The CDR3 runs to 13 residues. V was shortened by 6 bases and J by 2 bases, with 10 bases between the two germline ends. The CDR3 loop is CASSGQNQETQYF. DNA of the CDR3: TGTGCCAGCAGCGGACAGAATCAAGAGACCCAGTACTTC.

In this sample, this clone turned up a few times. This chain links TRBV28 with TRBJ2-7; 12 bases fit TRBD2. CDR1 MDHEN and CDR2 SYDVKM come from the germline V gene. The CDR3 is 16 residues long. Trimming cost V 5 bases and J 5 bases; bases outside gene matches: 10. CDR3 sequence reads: CASSDFGRTSGDEQYF. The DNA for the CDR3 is TGTGCCAGCAGTGACTTTGGACGGACTAGCGGGGACGAGCAGTACTTC.

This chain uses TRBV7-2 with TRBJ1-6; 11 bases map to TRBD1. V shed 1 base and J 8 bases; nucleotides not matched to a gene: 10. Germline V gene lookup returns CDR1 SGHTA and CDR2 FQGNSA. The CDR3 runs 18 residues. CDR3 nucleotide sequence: TGTGCCAGCAGCTTAGTTGGACAGGGGGCCTCTAAGTATTCACCCCTCCACTTT. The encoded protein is CASSLVGQGASKYSPLHF.

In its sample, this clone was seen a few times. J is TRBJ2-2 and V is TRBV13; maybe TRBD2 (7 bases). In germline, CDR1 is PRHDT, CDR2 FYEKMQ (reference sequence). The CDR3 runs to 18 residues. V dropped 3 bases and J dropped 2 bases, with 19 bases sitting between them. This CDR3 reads CASSFKGVRGSNTGELFF. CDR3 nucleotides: TGTGCCAGCAGCTTCAAGGGGGTGCGGGGGTCCAACACCGGGGAGCTGTTTTTT.

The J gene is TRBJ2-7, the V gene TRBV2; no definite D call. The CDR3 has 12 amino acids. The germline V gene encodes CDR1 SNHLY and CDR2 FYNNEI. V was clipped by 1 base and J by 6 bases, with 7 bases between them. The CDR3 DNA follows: TGTGCCAGCAGTGAAGGAGTTACCGAGCAGTACTTC. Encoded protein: CASSEGVTEQYF.

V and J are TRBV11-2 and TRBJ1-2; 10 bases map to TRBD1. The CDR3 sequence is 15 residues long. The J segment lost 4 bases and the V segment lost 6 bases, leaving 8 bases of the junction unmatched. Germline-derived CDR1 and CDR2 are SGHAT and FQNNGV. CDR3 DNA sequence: TGTGCCAGCAGTCCTTGGACAGGGGGTGGCTATGGCTACACCTTC. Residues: CASSPWTGGGYGYTF.

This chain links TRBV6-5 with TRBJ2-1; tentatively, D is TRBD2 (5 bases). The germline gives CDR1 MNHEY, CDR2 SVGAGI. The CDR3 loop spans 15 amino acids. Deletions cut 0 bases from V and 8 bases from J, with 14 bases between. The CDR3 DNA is TGTGCCAGCAGTTACTCGACCCGGGGTCGTTATGAGCAGTTCTTC. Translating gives CASSYSTRGRYEQFF.

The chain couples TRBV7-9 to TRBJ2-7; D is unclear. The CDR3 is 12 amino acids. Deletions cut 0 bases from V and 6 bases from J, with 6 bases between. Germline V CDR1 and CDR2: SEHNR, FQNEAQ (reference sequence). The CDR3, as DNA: TGTGCCAGCAGCTTAGCCTATGCCGAGCAGTACTTC. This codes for CASSLAYAEQYF. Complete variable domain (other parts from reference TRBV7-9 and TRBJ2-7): DTGVSQNPRHKITKRGQNVTFRCDPISEHNRLYWYRQTLGQGPEFLTYFQNEAQLEKSRLLSDRFSAERPKGSFSTLEIQRTEQGDSAMYLCASSLAYAEQYFGPGTRLTVT.

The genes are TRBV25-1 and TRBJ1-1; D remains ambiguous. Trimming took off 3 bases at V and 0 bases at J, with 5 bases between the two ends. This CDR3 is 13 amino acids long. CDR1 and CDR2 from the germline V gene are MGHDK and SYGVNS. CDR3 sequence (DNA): TGTGCCAGCAGTGATCAAATGAACACTGAAGCTTTCTTT. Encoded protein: CASSDQMNTEAFF. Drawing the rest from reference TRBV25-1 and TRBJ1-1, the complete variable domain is EADIYQTPRYLVIGTGKKITLECSQTMGHDKMYWYQQDPGMELHLIHYSYGVNSTEKGDLSSESTVSRIRTEHFPLTLESARPSHTSQYLCASSDQMNTEAFFGQGTRLTVV.